The clone carrying this T cell receptor beta chain has a handful of counts. As yet, its antigen is unknown. V was pared by 2 bases and J by 4 bases, with 12 bases between. The germline V gene encodes CDR1 MNHEY and CDR2 SVGAGI. CDR3 length: 15 amino acids. This entry is derived from a study of T cell responses to AZD1222 COVID-19 vaccine. Whole-study findings and limits: Across spike, vaccine-associated CD4 TCRs were found, dominant at 160-218 and 743-854. Sampling that yielded the repertoires occurred only after the peak T cell response. Most donors were white British and more were female, and clonal diversity was possibly underestimated. Baseline seropositives among AZD1222 recipients totaled only 5 or 6.

Sequencing used immunoSEQ multiplex PCR; TCRdb keeps in-frame clones, though not all of them. This table has more than 150,000 clones, 90% appearing once. The input for sequencing was peripheral blood, taken on day 0 of AZD1222 vaccination. This chain links TRBV6-5 with TRBJ2-1; a weak D match, TRBD1 (6 bases). The clonotype comes from an adult in good health. The CDR3 loop reads CASSYTQGHYNEQFF. The CDR3 DNA sequence: TGTGCCAGCAGTTACACTCAGGGGCATTACAATGAGCAGTTCTTC.